The 16 T cell receptor beta chains below were found in one sample sequenced in a study of cytomegalovirus exposure and HLA in healthy donors. PCR employed 60 Vbeta and 13 Jbeta primers. Profiled with immunoSEQ multiplex PCR; TCRdb holds only in-frame clones, not every one. The sample lists about 180,000 clones, approximately 81% occurring once. The sample was PBMCs. These receptors were taken from a boy aged 2 to 10 in good health and CMV-seronegative.

The rearrangement uses TRBV5-1 and TRBJ2-2; 8 bases line up with TRBD2. Germline V gene sequence: CDR1 SGHRS, CDR2 YFSETQ. The CDR3 has 16 residues. The V and J ends lost 1 base and 1 base, in that order; junction bases with no gene match: 3. The CDR3 region has the DNA TGCGCCAGCAGCTTGCTGCTAGCGGGGAACACCGGGGAGCTGTTTTTT. Encoded protein: CASSLLLAGNTGELFF.

J is TRBJ1-5 and V is TRBV9; D is ambiguous. Germline CDR1 SGDLS, CDR2 YYNGEE. The CDR3 loop spans 15 amino acids. The germline V and J ends were trimmed by 0 bases and 1 base, with 8 bases remaining between them. The CDR3 is CASSVGAESNQPQHF. The CDR3 coding sequence is TGTGCCAGCAGCGTAGGTGCGGAGAGCAATCAGCCCCAGCATTTT.

This chain connects TRBV5-1 to TRBJ1-1, with D hard to call. Germline assignment: CDR1 SGHRS and CDR2 YFSETQ. This CDR3 comprises 16 residues. V lost 1 base to trimming and J lost 2 bases, with 15 bases between them. The CDR3 bases are TGCGCCAGCAGCTTGTTAATGGGCCAGGCTAACACTGAAGCTTTCTTT. As protein: CASSLLMGQANTEAFF.

V and J are TRBV30 and TRBJ2-7, with 7 nucleotides matching TRBD2. This CDR3 contains 14 residues. Germline lookup yields CDR1 GTSNPN and CDR2 SVGIG (reference sequence). The junction had 10 bases not matched to a gene; V was cut back by 2 bases and J by 6 bases. The CDR3 loop is CAWSSPLAVREQYF. CDR3 sequence (DNA): TGTGCCTGGAGTTCCCCTCTAGCGGTGCGCGAGCAGTACTTC. The full variable domain, its missing parts supplied by reference TRBV30 and TRBJ2-7, is SQTIHQWPATLVQPVGSPLSLECTVEGTSNPNLYWYRQAAGRGLQLLFYSVGIGQISSEVPQNLSASRPQDRQFILSSKKLLLSDSGFYLCAWSSPLAVREQYFGPGTRLTVT.

As for this clone: The sample holds other DNA sequences that translate to the same CDR3. The chain couples TRBV27 to TRBJ1-1; a possible D gene is TRBD1 (6 bases). The CDR3 covers 14 residues. From germline, CDR1 is MNHEY and CDR2 SMNVEV (reference sequence). V dropped 6 bases and J dropped 0 bases, with 11 bases sitting between them. For the CDR3, the DNA is TGTGCCAGCAGCCCAGGACAGTTGAACACTGAAGCTTTCTTT. Its protein product is CASSPGQLNTEAFF.

The chain is built from TRBV10-3 and TRBJ2-1, with TRBD1 matching 10 bases. Germline loops: CDR1 ENHRY, CDR2 SYGVKD. There are 15 residues in the CDR3. V shed 7 bases and J 5 bases; nucleotides not matched to a gene: 8. The CDR3 DNA reads as TGTGCCATCAACCCGACAGGGGGCATCAACAATGAGCAGTTCTTC. Protein: CAINPTGGINNEQFF.

V and J are TRBV6-1 and TRBJ1-1; D is possibly TRBD1 (6 bases). Germline lookup yields CDR1 MNHNS and CDR2 SASEGT. This CDR3 is built from 14 residues. Trimming pared 7 bases from V and 5 bases from J, leaving 17 bases between. CDR3 in DNA: TGTGCCAGCAATTCCAAACAGGGCAAGACTGAAGCTTTCTTT. Amino acid sequence: CASNSKQGKTEAFF.

This chain connects TRBV11-2 to TRBJ2-7, with TRBD2 matching 7 bases. Germline V gene lookup returns CDR1 SGHAT and CDR2 FQNNGV. The CDR3 has 12 amino acids. The ends lost 7 bases at V and 12 bases at J; junction bases unmatched: 12. DNA of the CDR3: TGTGCCAGCACCCTTAAGCGGGATCGGCCGTACTTC. Translated, it gives CASTLKRDRPYF.

The chain carries TRBV2 and TRBJ1-1; D is ambiguous. Trimming took off 10 bases at V and 5 bases at J, with 8 bases between the two ends. The CDR3 runs 10 residues. CDR1 is SNHLY and CDR2 is FYNNEI in the germline V gene. CDR3: CAIGGTEAFF. The CDR3 region has the DNA TGTGCCATCGGCGGGACTGAAGCTTTCTTT.

The chain couples TRBV28 to TRBJ1-2, with D possibly matching TRBD1 (6 bases). Germline CDR1 and CDR2: MDHEN and SYDVKM. The CDR3 is made up of 18 amino acids. V was clipped by 2 bases and J by 0 bases, with 19 bases between them. CDR3: CASSLPVRGALSNYGYTF. Written as DNA, the CDR3 is TGTGCCAGCAGTTTACCCGTGCGGGGGGCGCTTTCTAACTATGGCTACACCTTC.

The V gene is TRBV5-1, the J gene TRBJ1-1; tentative D call: TRBD1 (6 bases). This CDR3 spans 15 amino acids. Germline loops: CDR1 SGHRS, CDR2 YFSETQ. V was pared by 4 bases and J by 6 bases, with 19 bases between. Here the CDR3 DNA reads TGCGCCAGCAGCCTAGGACAGCACAAGGGCGCTGAAGCTTTCTTT. It translates to CASSLGQHKGAEAFF.

The V gene is TRBV5-6, the J gene TRBJ2-5, with D perhaps matching TRBD1 (5 bases). Germline CDR1 and CDR2: SGHDT and YYEEEE. The CDR3 extends over 16 amino acids. V gave up 0 bases and J gave up 5 bases, with 17 bases separating them. CDR3 sequence reads: CASSLVVQGMKETQYF. DNA of the CDR3: TGTGCCAGCAGCTTGGTAGTCCAGGGCATGAAGGAGACCCAGTACTTC.

This chain links TRBV10-3 with TRBJ2-1; 9 nucleotides line up with TRBD1. V dropped 9 bases and J dropped 7; count of bases not matched to a gene: 7. The CDR3 runs 13 residues. Germline CDR1 is ENHRY and CDR2 is SYGVKD. The CDR3 here is CAIRTGEENEQFF. The CDR3, as DNA: TGTGCCATTCGGACAGGGGAGGAGAATGAGCAGTTCTTC.

The V gene is TRBV6-1, the J gene TRBJ2-5; 11 nucleotides agree with TRBD1. Germline trimming cut 8 bases from V and 1 base from J; bases unmatched to any gene: 0. Germline CDR1 MNHNS, CDR2 SASEGT. The CDR3 is made up of 13 amino acids. The CDR3 is CASGQGAQETQYF. In DNA form, the CDR3 reads TGTGCCAGCGGACAGGGGGCCCAAGAGACCCAGTACTTC.

This CDR3 is CASSRGQGTIFGYTF. The DNA for the CDR3 is TGTGCCAGCAGCCGAGGACAGGGGACGATATTTGGCTACACCTTC. The chain carries TRBV7-9 and TRBJ1-2, with 9 bases fitting TRBD1. The germline gives CDR1 SEHNR, CDR2 FQNEAQ (reference sequence). CDR3 size: 15 residues. V trimming: 5 bases; J trimming: 7 bases; junction bases outside the gene matches: 11.

This chain joins TRBV30 and TRBJ2-5; D possibly corresponds to TRBD1 (5 bases). Germline CDR1 and CDR2: GTSNPN and SVGIG (reference sequence). There are 14 residues in the CDR3. The V end was cut by 0 bases, the J end by 7 bases, with 15 bases between. The CDR3 spells CAWSVLGVGGTQYF. The DNA for the CDR3 is TGTGCCTGGAGTGTATTAGGGGTGGGTGGGACCCAGTACTTC.